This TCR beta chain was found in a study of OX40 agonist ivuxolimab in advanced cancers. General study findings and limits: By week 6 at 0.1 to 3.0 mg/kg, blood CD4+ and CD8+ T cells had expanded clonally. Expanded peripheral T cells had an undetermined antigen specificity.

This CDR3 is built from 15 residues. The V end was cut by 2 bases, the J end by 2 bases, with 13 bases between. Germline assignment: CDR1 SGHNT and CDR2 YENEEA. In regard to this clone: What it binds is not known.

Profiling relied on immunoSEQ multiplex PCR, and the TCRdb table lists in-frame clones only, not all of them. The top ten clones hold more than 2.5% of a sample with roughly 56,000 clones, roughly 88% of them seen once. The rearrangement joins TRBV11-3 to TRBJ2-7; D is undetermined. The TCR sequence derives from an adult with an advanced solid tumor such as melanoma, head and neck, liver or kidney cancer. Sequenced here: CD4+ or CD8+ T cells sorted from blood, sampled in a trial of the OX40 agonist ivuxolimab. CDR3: CASSLNGNGAYEQYF. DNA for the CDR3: TGTGCCAGCAGCTTAAATGGCAACGGTGCCTACGAGCAGTACTTC.